This T cell receptor beta chain was documented in a study of blood T cell repertoires in COVID-19. The overall study: COVID-19 samples, acute and convalescent, were from the United States, Italy and Spain.

In the source study's methods: It was from reference gene primer amplification that nucleated cell counts were estimated. Data came from immunoSEQ multiplex PCR; TCRdb stores just in-frame clones and leaves some out. V, J and clone size reflect that table, while D and trimming were determined from the DNA. The repertoire holds around 480,000 clones, with 88% as singletons. Seattle patients were enrolled while actively infected and followed longitudinally. Trimming removed 7 bases from V and 0 bases from J, with 12 bases in between. This CDR3 contains 14 residues. CDR1 is WSHSY, CDR2 SAAADI, per germline.

The chain combines TRBV10-2 with TRBJ1-1, with D tentatively TRBD1 (5 bases). This sequence originates from a woman between 45 and 65 years old with COVID-19, enrolled during active disease. The sequenced sample consisted of peripheral blood. DNA for the CDR3: TGCGCCAGCATTCCGACAGCCATGAACACTGAAGCTTTCTTT. As protein: CASIPTAMNTEAFF.